The sequence of this T cell receptor (beta chain) was determined in a study of CD8 T cells in cerebrospinal fluid in Alzheimer's disease. Turning to the study itself: Two single-cell methods, plate-based nested PCR and droplet-based sequencing, assessed CSF clonal expansion.

Using the 10x single-cell sequencing reads, TCRdb records one entry per CDR3 protein without DNA. In total, the table holds around 1,700 distinct CDR3 sequences. Biomarkers including neurofilament, amyloid-beta and tau confirmed neurodegeneration in the patients. Broader study findings: Healthy subjects less often had a clone of at least 3% than Alzheimer's patients. Alzheimer's patients were not enriched for EBV-specific clones, which were not the most expanded.

This clonotype ranks as medium-sized in terms of frequency. Its cognate antigen is unknown. The CDR3 loop spans 18 amino acids. CDR1 and CDR2 (germline): WNHNN, SYGVQD (reference sequence). This clonotype originated in a human donor with mild cognitive impairment. Sequenced input: cerebrospinal fluid. The V call is TRBV10-1, the J call TRBJ1-3. The CDR3 sequence: CASSVAALPAGCGNTIYF.